The 29 T cell receptor beta chains below were found in one sample sequenced in a study of cytomegalovirus exposure and HLA in healthy donors. The PCR employed 60 Vbeta primers together with 13 Jbeta primers. The data were produced by immunoSEQ multiplex PCR, yet TCRdb's version contains in-frame clones alone and is incomplete. The profile shows 150,000 to 200,000 clones, roughly 79% of them singletons. The specimen was PBMCs. Every receptor here comes from a woman aged 40-49 years in good health and CMV-seronegative.

This clone was found once. The CDR3 DNA sequence: TGTGCCAGCAGTTTCCATGGAGGGACCGGGGAGCTGTTTTTT. It specifies CASSFHGGTGELFF. This chain joins TRBV27 and TRBJ2-2; weak D call: TRBD2 (6 bases). The V end was cut by 3 bases, the J end by 5 bases, with 10 bases between. The V gene's germline CDR1 is MNHEY and CDR2 SMNVEV (reference sequence). The CDR3 is 14 amino acids.

The chain has TRBV30 and TRBJ2-5, with D perhaps TRBD2 (5 bases). Trimming removed 1 base from V and 2 bases from J, with 17 bases in between. Germline V CDR1 and CDR2: GTSNPN, SVGIG (reference sequence). The CDR3 sequence is 16 residues long. The CDR3, as DNA: TGTGCCTGGAGTGACTATCTAGGAGGCCCTCAAGAGACCCAGTACTTC. It codes for CAWSDYLGGPQETQYF.

The CDR3 coding sequence is TGTGCCAGCAGATCTCAGGGCCCCTACGAGCAGTACTTC. Translating it yields CASRSQGPYEQYF. This sequence joins TRBV27 and TRBJ2-7; D may be TRBD1 (5 bases). V was pared by 6 bases and J by 2 bases, with 11 bases between. Germline V CDR1 and CDR2: MNHEY, SMNVEV (reference sequence). The CDR3 consists of 13 residues.

The table lists this clone with a count of one. The gene calls are TRBV28 and TRBJ2-7; the D is unclear. The CDR3 totals 11 residues. CDR1 is MDHEN and CDR2 is SYDVKM in the germline V gene. The V end was cut by 4 bases, the J end by 6 bases, with 7 bases between. The CDR3 sequence is CASSSLLEQYF. The CDR3 DNA follows: TGTGCCAGCAGTTCCCTTCTCGAGCAGTACTTC. Filled out from reference TRBV28 and TRBJ2-7, the complete variable domain reads DVKVTQSSRYLVKRTGEKVFLECVQDMDHENMFWYRQDPGLGLRLIYFSYDVKMKEKGDIPEGYSVSREKKERFSLILESASTNQTSMYLCASSSLLEQYFGPGTRLTVT.

The chain carries TRBV5-4 and TRBJ2-7; D unclear. The germline V and J ends were trimmed by 1 base and 4 bases, with 6 bases remaining between them. The V gene's germline CDR1 is SGHNT and CDR2 YYREEE (reference sequence). The CDR3 runs 12 residues. In nucleotides, the CDR3 is TGTGCCAGCAGCTTGACCGAGTACGAGCAGTACTTC. It encodes CASSLTEYEQYF.

The chain links TRBV5-1 to TRBJ2-7, with TRBD1 matching 7 bases. The CDR3 extends over 14 amino acids. Germline values: CDR1 SGHRS, CDR2 YFSETQ. J gave up 5 bases and V 0 bases, and 5 bases lay outside the gene matches. The CDR3 protein is CASSLGTGSDEQYF. As DNA, the CDR3 is TGCGCCAGCAGCTTGGGGACAGGCTCGGACGAGCAGTACTTC.

This clone was counted between two and nine times. The V gene is TRBV18, the J gene TRBJ2-2, with D possibly matching TRBD1 (5 bases). This CDR3 contains 15 residues. Germline V gene sequence: CDR1 KGHSH, CDR2 LQKENI. Trimming stripped 2 bases from V and 1 base from J, with 8 bases between. DNA for the CDR3: TGTGCCAGCTCACCAGCCAGGGAGAACACCGGGGAGCTGTTTTTT. It encodes CASSPARENTGELFF.

V and J are TRBV28 and TRBJ1-5, with 8 bases aligning to TRBD1. This CDR3 is built from 15 residues. V lost 3 bases, J lost 2 bases, and 3 bases stayed unmatched. Per germline, CDR1 MDHEN and CDR2 SYDVKM. The CDR3 is CASSFDRGGNQPQHF. The CDR3 coding sequence is TGTGCCAGCAGTTTTGACAGGGGAGGCAATCAGCCCCAGCATTTT.

This clone was detected a few times. The chain has TRBV28 and TRBJ1-2, with 9 bases matching TRBD1. The CDR3 totals 16 residues. V trimming: 2 bases; J trimming: 8 bases; junction bases outside the gene matches: 12. CDR1 and CDR2 from the germline V gene are MDHEN and SYDVKM. CDR3 sequence (DNA): TGTGCCAGCAGTTTAGACCGGGACAGGGATGGGAGCGGCTACACCTTC. Translation: CASSLDRDRDGSGYTF.

In nucleotides, the CDR3 is TGTGCCAGCAGCGGGACTAGCGGGACCACGAACACCGGGGAGCTGTTTTTT. It is translated as CASSGTSGTTNTGELFF. The chain carries TRBV9 and TRBJ2-2; 12 bases align to TRBD2. CDR3 length equals 17 residues. V shed 3 bases, J shed 0 bases, and the junction held 3 bases outside the gene matches. CDR1 is SGDLS and CDR2 is YYNGEE in the germline V gene.

The chain couples TRBV5-4 to TRBJ2-6; the match to TRBD1 covers 7 bases. J gave up 1 base and V 4 bases, and 8 bases lay outside the gene matches. The CDR3 is made up of 17 amino acids. CDR1 and CDR2 from the germline V gene are SGHNT and YYREEE (reference sequence). CDR3 in DNA: TGTGCCAGCAGCCGTAACAGGGGCCCGTCTGGGGCCAACGTCCTGACTTTC. It is translated as CASSRNRGPSGANVLTF.

This sequence joins TRBV30 and TRBJ1-1; 8 nucleotides match TRBD1. Germline assignment: CDR1 GTSNPN and CDR2 SVGIG (reference sequence). The CDR3 is 15 amino acids. Losses at the gene ends were 3 bases for V and 3 bases for J; bases not matched to a gene: 9. The CDR3 DNA reads as TGTGCCTGGAGCGCTCGACAGGGGAGGGACACTGAAGCTTTCTTT. Translated, it gives CAWSARQGRDTEAFF.

The chain's CDR3 is CASSSAGDYNEQFF. The CDR3 DNA reads as TGTGCCAGCAGCTCAGCGGGAGATTACAATGAGCAGTTCTTC. The chain is built from TRBV5-4 and TRBJ2-1; 8 bases line up with TRBD2. This CDR3 is 14 amino acids long. CDR1 SGHNT and CDR2 YYREEE come from the germline V gene (reference sequence). J lost 4 bases, V lost 3 bases, and 3 bases had no gene match.

The chain has TRBV25-1 and TRBJ1-5; D is ambiguous. This CDR3 has 13 residues. The germline V gene encodes CDR1 MGHDK and CDR2 SYGVNS. Trimming cost V 1 base and J 9 bases, with 10 bases left between them. Here the CDR3 DNA reads TGTGCCAGCAGTGAATCGAGCGAAGGGCCCCAGCATTTT. Protein sequence: CASSESSEGPQHF. Based on the CDR3 plus reference TRBV25-1 and TRBJ1-5, the full variable domain is EADIYQTPRYLVIGTGKKITLECSQTMGHDKMYWYQQDPGMELHLIHYSYGVNSTEKGDLSSESTVSRIRTEHFPLTLESARPSHTSQYLCASSESSEGPQHFGDGTRLSIL.

J is TRBJ2-3 and V is TRBV9, with 8 bases aligning to TRBD2. Germline loops: CDR1 SGDLS, CDR2 YYNGEE. J gave up 3 bases and V 0 bases, and 3 bases lay outside the gene matches. This CDR3 comprises 15 residues. The CDR3 DNA reads TGTGCCAGCAGCGTAGCGGGAGGGCCGACAGATACGCAGTATTTT. Its translation: CASSVAGGPTDTQYF.

This clone was counted a few times. The chain carries TRBV6-1 and TRBJ1-1; 7 positions agree with TRBD1. J was trimmed by 4 bases and V by 7 bases; bases with no gene match: 12. This CDR3 has 15 residues. The germline V gene has CDR1 MNHNS and CDR2 SASEGT. CDR3 loop: CASTPQGVWGTEAFF. The CDR3, as DNA: TGTGCCAGCACTCCCCAGGGGGTGTGGGGCACTGAAGCTTTCTTT.

This sequence joins TRBV30 and TRBJ2-3; 10 positions match TRBD1. The CDR3 length is 11 residues. Trimming removed 3 bases from V and 9 bases from J; junction bases left unmatched: 0. Looked up from germline, CDR1 is GTSNPN and CDR2 is SVGIG (reference sequence). This CDR3 reads CAWRDRGTQYF. In DNA, the CDR3 is TGTGCCTGGAGGGACAGGGGGACGCAGTATTTT. Filled out from reference TRBV30 and TRBJ2-3, the complete variable domain reads SQTIHQWPATLVQPVGSPLSLECTVEGTSNPNLYWYRQAAGRGLQLLFYSVGIGQISSEVPQNLSASRPQDRQFILSSKKLLLSDSGFYLCAWRDRGTQYFGPGTRLTVL.

J is TRBJ1-2 and V is TRBV2; 7 bases fit TRBD1. The CDR3 has 14 amino acids. Germline assignment: CDR1 SNHLY and CDR2 FYNNEI. Unmatched junction bases numbered 4, after V lost 4 bases and J lost 2 bases. In nucleotides, the CDR3 is TGTGCCAGCAGTGGGGACAGCTCCAACTATGGCTACACCTTC. Its protein is CASSGDSSNYGYTF. The complete variable domain, with remaining parts taken from reference TRBV2 and TRBJ1-2, reads EPEVTQTPSHQVTQMGQEVILRCVPISNHLYFYWYRQILGQKVEFLVSFYNNEISEKSEIFDDQFSVERPDGSNFTLKIRSTKLEDSAMYFCASSGDSSNYGYTFGSGTRLTVV.

The J gene is TRBJ2-5, the V gene TRBV1; TRBD2 is the table's D call, not checked against the DNA. TRBV1 is reported as a pseudogene. This CDR3 is built from 14 residues. In DNA form, the CDR3 reads TGCACCTGTGGGGGGGGGTTGAGGAAGGAGACCCAGTACTTC. Translating it yields CTCGGGLRKETQYF.

The table lists this clone with a count of one. The V gene is TRBV5-1, the J gene TRBJ2-1; 11 bases are shared with TRBD2. The CDR3 spans 13 residues. The germline gives CDR1 SGHRS, CDR2 YFSETQ. The V segment lost 4 bases and the J segment 7 bases; nucleotides outside the gene matches: 1. The CDR3 reads CASSASGRNEQFF. The CDR3 DNA reads TGCGCCAGCAGCGCTAGCGGGAGGAATGAGCAGTTCTTC. Drawing the rest from reference TRBV5-1 and TRBJ2-1, the complete variable domain is KAGVTQTPRYLIKTRGQQVTLSCSPISGHRSVSWYQQTPGQGLQFLFEYFSETQRNKGNFPGRFSGRQFSNSRSEMNVSTLELGDSALYLCASSASGRNEQFFGPGTRLTVL.

V and J are TRBV6-4 and TRBJ2-1; 12 bases align to TRBD2. The length of the CDR3 is 17 residues. The V and J ends lost 5 bases and 1 base, in that order; junction bases with no gene match: 6. The germline gives CDR1 MRHNA, CDR2 SNTAGT. CDR3 coding DNA: TGTGCCAGCAGTCGACTAGCGGGAGCACTTTCCTACAATGAGCAGTTCTTC. Translation gives CASSRLAGALSYNEQFF.

The chain links TRBV5-6 to TRBJ1-2, with a weak D call TRBD1 (6 bases). This CDR3 region has 13 residues. V was shortened by 4 bases and J by 2 bases, with 9 bases between the two germline ends. Germline V gene lookup returns CDR1 SGHDT and CDR2 YYEEEE. As DNA, the CDR3 is TGTGCCAGCAGCGCAGGACAGAACTATGGCTACACCTTC. Translated: CASSAGQNYGYTF.

The rearrangement uses TRBV28 and TRBJ1-2; no clear D. Germline V gives CDR1 MDHEN, CDR2 SYDVKM. V lost 7 bases, J lost 4 bases, and 19 bases lay in between. This CDR3 is built from 15 residues. The CDR3 DNA is TGTGCCAGCACCGAGGGTGCGGCGGAAACCTATGGCTACACCTTC. It codes for CASTEGAAETYGYTF.

This clone was seen a handful of times. The chain carries TRBV11-2 and TRBJ2-3; D is uncertain. Trimming pared 5 bases from V and 9 bases from J, leaving 15 bases between. CDR1 is SGHAT, CDR2 FQNNGV, per germline. The CDR3 totals 13 residues. DNA for the CDR3: TGTGCCAGCAGCCCTGTCAATGAGCTAACGCAGTATTTT. Translation gives CASSPVNELTQYF.

The V and J genes are TRBV7-9 and TRBJ2-7; 9 bases fit TRBD1. The CDR3 has 13 residues. V lost 6 bases, J lost 3 bases, and 3 bases stayed unmatched. Per germline, CDR1 SEHNR and CDR2 FQNEAQ (reference sequence). Written as DNA, the CDR3 is TGTGCCAGCAGATCGGACAGGGGCTACGAGCAGTACTTC. It yields the protein CASRSDRGYEQYF.

The chain employs TRBV9 and TRBJ2-1, with 11 bases lining up with TRBD2. CDR1 is SGDLS and CDR2 is YYNGEE in the germline V gene. V lost 0 bases, J lost 7 bases, and 3 bases stayed unmatched. The CDR3 runs 15 residues. The CDR3 DNA reads TGTGCCAGCAGCGTAGCGGCTAGCGGGAGGAATGAGCAGTTCTTC. Translating gives CASSVAASGRNEQFF.

This chain joins TRBV6-1 and TRBJ2-5; D uncertain. Per germline, CDR1 MNHNS and CDR2 SASEGT. The CDR3 extends over 13 amino acids. Trimming left V 2 bases short and J 2 bases short, with 6 bases between. CDR3 sequence reads: CASSEQKQETQYF. The DNA of the CDR3 is TGTGCCAGCAGTGAACAAAAACAAGAGACCCAGTACTTC.

This sequence joins TRBV5-1 and TRBJ1-4; D is unclear. The CDR3 sequence is 14 residues long. V was pared by 4 bases and J by 11 bases, with 18 bases between. Germline V gene data show CDR1 as SGHRS and CDR2 as YFSETQ. The CDR3 nucleotides read TGCGCCAGCAGCCTGGCGGAGGGTAATAGGAAACTGTTTTTT. It yields the protein CASSLAEGNRKLFF. Combining the CDR3 with reference TRBV5-1 and TRBJ1-4 gives the whole variable domain KAGVTQTPRYLIKTRGQQVTLSCSPISGHRSVSWYQQTPGQGLQFLFEYFSETQRNKGNFPGRFSGRQFSNSRSEMNVSTLELGDSALYLCASSLAEGNRKLFFGSGTQLSVL.

The chain combines TRBV10-3 with TRBJ2-7; possibly TRBD2 for D (6 bases). V was clipped by 8 bases and J by 2 bases, with 13 bases between them. Germline V lookup: CDR1 ENHRY, CDR2 SYGVKD. CDR3 length equals 13 residues. CDR3 loop: CAIGSGEAYEQYF. CDR3 DNA sequence: TGTGCCATCGGTTCGGGAGAGGCCTACGAGCAGTACTTC.